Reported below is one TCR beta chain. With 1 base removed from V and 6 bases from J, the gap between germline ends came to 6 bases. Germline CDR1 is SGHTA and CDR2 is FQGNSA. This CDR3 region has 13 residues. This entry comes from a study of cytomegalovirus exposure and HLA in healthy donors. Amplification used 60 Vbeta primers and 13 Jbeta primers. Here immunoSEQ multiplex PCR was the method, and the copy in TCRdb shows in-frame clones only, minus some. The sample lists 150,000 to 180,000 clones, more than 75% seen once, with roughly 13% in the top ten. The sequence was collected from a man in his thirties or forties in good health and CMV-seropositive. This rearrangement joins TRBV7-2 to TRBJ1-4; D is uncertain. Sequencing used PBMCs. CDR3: CASSLGGDEKLFF. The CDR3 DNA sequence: TGTGCCAGCAGCTTAGGCGGGGATGAAAAACTGTTTTTT.